This T cell receptor beta chain was found in a study of T cell responses to AZD1222 COVID-19 vaccine. V was trimmed by 1 base and J by 8 bases, leaving 11 bases between them. Germline V CDR1 and CDR2: SGHAT, FQNNGV. CDR3 length: 13 amino acids. Produced via immunoSEQ multiplex PCR; TCRdb's table is partial and in-frame only. The table lists roughly 140,000 clones, roughly 88% of them singletons. The material was peripheral blood, obtained on day 0 of AZD1222 vaccination. V gene TRBV11-2 combines with J gene TRBJ1-2; weak D call: TRBD1 (6 bases). The TCR was taken from an adult in good health. The DNA for the CDR3 is TGTGCCAGCAGCTTAGGGGCAGGGACAGGCTACACCTTC. Amino acids: CASSLGAGTGYTF.